One sample yielded the 26 T cell receptor beta chains listed below, sequenced in a study of CD8 T cells in ankylosing spondylitis. TCRdb re-analysed the 5' RACE reads in MiXCR, keeping a single row per CDR3 protein. This sample has hundreds of thousands of distinct CDR3 sequences, with more than 20% found just once. The sample taken for sequencing was blood, either unsorted or a sorted T cell fraction (not recorded which). The receptors shown here come from a male donor with ankylosing spondylitis or in good health (not recorded which).

The genes are TRBV9 and TRBJ1-4; TRBD1 might be the D (5 bases). Germline-derived CDR1 and CDR2 are SGDLS and YYNGEE. Trimming cost V 1 base and J 3 bases, with 10 bases left between them. This CDR3 region has 15 residues. CDR3 DNA sequence: TGTGCCAGCAGCGTAACAGGATCAGCTAATGAAAAACTGTTTTTT. It is translated as CASSVTGSANEKLFF.

This clonotype was picked up a small number of times. The rearrangement links TRBV28 to TRBJ1-6; 10 bases align to TRBD1. The junction had 7 bases not matched to a gene; V was cut back by 4 bases and J by 7 bases. The germline CDR1 and CDR2 sequences are MDHEN and SYDVKM. The CDR3 covers 16 residues. CDR3 nucleotide sequence: TGTGCCAGCAGTTCCGGGACAGGGGTAGGGAATTCACCCCTCCACTTT. Translating gives CASSSGTGVGNSPLHF.

The table lists this clonotype with a few counts. The chain joins TRBV21-1 to TRBJ1-5; the table's D call, TRBD1, was not checked against the DNA. TRBV21-1 is recorded as a pseudogene. The CDR3 contains 15 residues. CDR3 amino acids: CASSKAGRGDQPQHF. The CDR3 DNA reads as TGTGCCAGCAGCAAAGCCGGCAGGGGTGATCAGCCCCAGCATTTT.

The chain combines TRBV27 with TRBJ2-1; D is undetermined. This CDR3 comprises 15 residues. Germline-derived CDR1 and CDR2 are MNHEY and SMNVEV (reference sequence). The V and J ends lost 0 bases and 8 bases respectively, with 14 bases between them. In DNA form, the CDR3 reads TGTGCCAGCAGTTTATCGGAAACGGTTTGGGATGAGCAGTTCTTC. The encoded protein is CASSLSETVWDEQFF.

This clonotype was seen a few times. This chain links TRBV10-3 with TRBJ2-7; 12 nucleotides match TRBD1. The CDR3 runs 18 residues. Trimming took 0 bases from V and 3 from J; bases not matched to a gene: 9. The V gene's germline CDR1 is ENHRY and CDR2 SYGVKD. CDR3 bases: TGTGCCATCAGTGAGTCGGGACAGGGGGCGTGGGTCAGCTACGAGCAGTACTTC. Its translation: CAISESGQGAWVSYEQYF.

The chain recombines TRBV6-1 with TRBJ1-4, with TRBD1 matching over 7 bases. The length of the CDR3 is 14 residues. Germline lookup yields CDR1 MNHNS and CDR2 SASEGT. J was trimmed by 5 bases and V by 5 bases; bases with no gene match: 5. CDR3 loop: CASSTNRGNEKLFF. CDR3 in DNA: TGTGCCAGCAGTACCAACAGGGGAAATGAAAAACTGTTTTTT.

This clonotype was picked up a small number of times. The V and J genes are TRBV6-1 and TRBJ2-7; 8 positions match TRBD1. Germline CDR1 is MNHNS and CDR2 is SASEGT. V dropped 5 bases and J dropped 3; count of bases not matched to a gene: 9. The CDR3 sequence is 15 residues long. CDR3 sequence: CASSLGTGDVYEQYF. In DNA form, the CDR3 reads TGTGCCAGCAGTCTCGGGACAGGCGACGTCTACGAGCAGTACTTC.

The chain couples TRBV4-2 to TRBJ2-5; 10 nucleotides align to TRBD2. The V gene's germline CDR1 is LGHNA and CDR2 YNFKEQ. The CDR3 contains 16 residues. Trimming removed 2 bases from V and 5 bases from J; junction bases left unmatched: 8. The CDR3 DNA reads TGTGCCAGCAGCCAATTAACTAGCGGGACCAGGGAGACCCAGTACTTC. Amino acids: CASSQLTSGTRETQYF.

This clonotype has a handful of counts. The chain employs TRBV29-1 and TRBJ2-7; TRBD2 agrees at 13 bases. V trimming: 3 bases; J trimming: 2 bases; junction bases outside the gene matches: 4. CDR1 is SQVTM, CDR2 ANQGSEA, per germline. The CDR3 covers 15 residues. CDR3 nucleotide sequence: TGCAGCGTTGAGCTAACTAGCGGGGGGGCCTACGAGCAGTACTTC. It specifies CSVELTSGGAYEQYF.

V gene TRBV12-3 or TRBV12-4 combines with J gene TRBJ2-7; 9 nucleotides line up with TRBD1. There are 15 residues in the CDR3. V shed 5 bases and J 4 bases; nucleotides not matched to a gene: 9. CDR3 coding DNA: TGTGCCAGCAGTCCAAAAGCCGGGACAGGGTACGAGCAGTACTTC. The encoded protein is CASSPKAGTGYEQYF.

This clonotype was found a few times. The chain joins TRBV25-1 to TRBJ2-5; 7 bases align to TRBD1. The CDR3 is 16 residues long. V dropped 5 bases and J dropped 2; count of bases not matched to a gene: 11. Germline lookup yields CDR1 MGHDK and CDR2 SYGVNS. CDR3 DNA sequence: TGTGCCAGCAGTCCGCAAACCGGACAGGCACAAGAGACCCAGTACTTC. Encoded protein: CASSPQTGQAQETQYF.

The chain recombines TRBV15 with TRBJ2-7; perhaps TRBD1 as D (6 bases). V was cut by 6 bases and J by 2 bases, with 17 bases left in between. Germline loops: CDR1 LNHNV, CDR2 YYDKDF (reference sequence). The CDR3 covers 15 residues. The CDR3 DNA reads as TGTGCCACCAGTCCTTTTCCGAGGACAGCCTACGAGCAGTACTTC. It is translated as CATSPFPRTAYEQYF.

This clonotype was counted only a few times. This sequence joins TRBV12-3 or TRBV12-4 and TRBJ2-5; 8 positions match TRBD2. Trimming took 5 bases from V and 2 from J; bases not matched to a gene: 7. The CDR3 length is 15 residues. The CDR3 loop reads CASSRWGLVQETQYF. DNA for the CDR3: TGTGCCAGCAGTCGTTGGGGACTAGTACAAGAGACCCAGTACTTC.

In the case of this clonotype: A junction boundary mismatches the germline segment, possibly from a read error. The gene calls are TRBV6-4 and TRBJ2-3; perhaps D is TRBD1 or TRBD2 (6 bases each). The CDR3 is 17 residues long. Germline V gene lookup returns CDR1 MRHNA and CDR2 SNTAGT. This CDR3 reads CTSTSRGGGPSTDTQYF. CDR3 bases: TGTACCAGCACCTCCCGGGGTGGGGGGCCCAGCACAGATACGCAGTATTTT.

This chain connects TRBV11-2 to TRBJ2-7; no definite D call. The ends were cut back, 3 bases at V and 2 bases at J, with 14 bases in the middle. The CDR3 loop spans 15 amino acids. Germline lookup yields CDR1 SGHAT and CDR2 FQNNGV. CDR3: CASSFGDTTAYEQYF. DNA of the CDR3: TGTGCCAGCAGCTTTGGGGATACGACGGCCTACGAGCAGTACTTC.

CDR3: CASSFDRGQRTEAFF. In DNA form, the CDR3 reads TGTGCCAGCAGCTTCGACAGGGGGCAACGGACTGAAGCTTTCTTT. V is TRBV5-6 and J is TRBJ1-1; TRBD1 agrees at 10 bases. V dropped 2 bases and J dropped 5; count of bases not matched to a gene: 6. Germline-derived CDR1 and CDR2 are SGHDT and YYEEEE. The CDR3 runs 15 residues.

This clonotype was counted between two and nine times. This rearrangement joins TRBV24-1 to TRBJ2-3; either TRBD1 or TRBD2 may fit D (6 bases each). The ends were cut back, 4 bases at V and 14 bases at J, with 18 bases in the middle. Germline lookup yields CDR1 KGHDR and CDR2 SFDVKD. CDR3 size: 13 residues. CDR3: CATSDPSFGGPYF. The CDR3 nucleotides read TGTGCCACCAGTGACCCCAGCTTTGGGGGGCCGTATTTT.

This clonotype occurred once. A much larger clone lies one base from this, so it may be a read error. The chain couples TRBV29-1 to TRBJ2-7, with a tentative D call TRBD1 (6 bases). V lost 4 bases to trimming and J lost 6 bases, with 16 bases between them. CDR3 length equals 13 residues. Germline V CDR1 and CDR2: SQVTM, ANQGSEA. CDR3 sequence: CSVVGTRGVEQYF. In DNA form, the CDR3 reads TGCAGCGTTGTCGGGACAAGGGGTGTCGAGCAGTACTTC.

This clonotype was seen a few times. The CDR3 loop reads CASSQGGPNTQYF. CDR3 nucleotides: TGTGCCAGCAGCCAGGGGGGGCCGAATACGCAGTATTTT. The chain couples TRBV27 to TRBJ2-3; D may be TRBD1 or TRBD2 (7 bases each). CDR3 size: 13 residues. The V and J ends lost 6 bases and 7 bases respectively, with 14 bases between them. Germline assignment: CDR1 MNHEY and CDR2 SMNVEV (reference sequence).

This rearrangement joins TRBV24-1 to TRBJ2-3; D possibly corresponds to TRBD2 (7 bases). The CDR3 is made up of 14 amino acids. The V gene's germline CDR1 is KGHDR and CDR2 SFDVKD. V lost 8 bases, J lost 6 bases, and 17 bases lay in between. The CDR3 loop reads CATKGGFGPDTQYF. Written as DNA, the CDR3 is TGTGCCACCAAGGGGGGGTTTGGCCCGGATACGCAGTATTTT.

This clonotype was recorded a few times. The V gene is TRBV12-3 or TRBV12-4, the J gene TRBJ2-5; 15 nucleotides line up with TRBD2. V shed 5 bases, J shed 4 bases, and the junction held 5 bases outside the gene matches. This CDR3 has 16 residues. CDR3 sequence (DNA): TGTGCCAGCAGTGGACTAGCGGGGGGGCCTCGAGAGACCCAGTACTTC. This codes for CASSGLAGGPRETQYF.

The rearrangement uses TRBV25-1 and TRBJ1-6; D gene uncertain. The germline V and J ends were trimmed by 1 base and 9 bases, with 13 bases remaining between them. This CDR3 is built from 15 residues. Germline V gene sequence: CDR1 MGHDK, CDR2 SYGVNS. The CDR3 region has the DNA TGTGCCAGCAGTGAATCTCCACAAGGGCGTTCACCCCTCCACTTT. Translation gives CASSESPQGRSPLHF.

The chain couples TRBV12-3 or TRBV12-4 to TRBJ1-2, with no clear D. V was shortened by 1 base and J by 3 bases, with 6 bases between the two germline ends. This CDR3 has 13 residues. The CDR3 bases are TGTGCCAGCAGTTTAGGGCGGCACTATGGCTACACCTTC. Encoded protein: CASSLGRHYGYTF.

This clonotype was detected only a few times. The chain uses TRBV28 and TRBJ2-2; D ambiguous. Germline V gene sequence: CDR1 MDHEN, CDR2 SYDVKM. Trimming removed 4 bases from V and 4 bases from J, with 16 bases in between. The CDR3 is 16 residues long. CDR3 in amino acids: CASSYPMGSLTGELFF. CDR3 DNA: TGTGCCAGCAGTTACCCCATGGGCAGTCTCACCGGGGAGCTGTTTTTT.

J is TRBJ1-1 and V is TRBV27; D remains unclear. Germline-derived CDR1 and CDR2 are MNHEY and SMNVEV (reference sequence). The CDR3 contains 14 residues. Trimming stripped 7 bases from V and 6 bases from J, with 18 bases between. In nucleotides, the CDR3 is TGTGCCAGCATCCCGGGGTGGGGTAGGCCTGAAGCTTTCTTT. Amino acids: CASIPGWGRPEAFF.

The rearrangement links TRBV6-5 to TRBJ2-3, with TRBD2 matching over 9 bases. This CDR3 spans 17 amino acids. After removal of 4 bases from V and 0 bases from J, the junction contained 8 bases not matched to a gene. The germline gives CDR1 MNHEY, CDR2 SVGAGI. The CDR3 region is CASSFSGSRTSTDTQYF. CDR3 coding DNA: TGTGCCAGCAGTTTTAGCGGGAGCCGAACTAGCACAGATACGCAGTATTTT.